Sequencing of this TCR beta chain was carried out in a study of patients and donors after allogeneic stem cell transplantation. One entry per CDR3 protein results from TCRdb running MiXCR on the RT-PCR reads. The sample has roughly 880,000 distinct CDR3 sequences; roughly 17% are singletons. The sequence derives from a human donor who was either an allogeneic HSCT recipient or a stem cell or donor lymphocyte infusion donor (not recorded which). It is not recorded whose cells these are; they may come from a transplant donor. Sample: blood, either unsorted or a sorted T cell fraction (not recorded which).

The CDR3 spells CASSQDPPLGTEAFF. In DNA form, the CDR3 reads TGCGCCAGCAGCCAAGACCCCCCACTGGGCACTGAAGCTTTCTTT. This chain uses TRBV4-1 with TRBJ1-1; D unclear. V lost 0 bases, J lost 4 bases, and 12 bases lay in between. The CDR3 loop spans 15 amino acids. Germline assignment: CDR1 MGHRA and CDR2 YSYEKL.